A selection of T cell receptor beta chains follows, all from one sample in a study of CD8 T cells in ankylosing spondylitis. TCRdb reprocessed the 5' RACE reads via MiXCR and lists one record per CDR3 protein. The data contain 300,000 to 350,000 distinct CDR3 sequences, 20% of them singletons. The source material was blood, either unsorted or a sorted T cell fraction (not recorded which). These receptors were collected from a female donor with ankylosing spondylitis or in good health (not recorded which). Each CDR3 is given with its conserved first and last residue. A D gene is named only where the DNA matches it firmly. Clone size is stated in some rows and not others, as once, few, many or a class when expanded.

v_call	d_call	clone_size	j_call	cdr3_aa	cdr3_nt
TRBV5-1	.	few	TRBJ2-1	CASSSGRQNEQFF	TGCGCCAGCAGCTCCGGACGTCAAAATGAGCAGTTCTTC
TRBV20-1	TRBD2	.	TRBJ2-1	CSAAGLADPHNEQFF	TGCAGTGCGGCGGGACTAGCGGACCCCCACAATGAGCAGTTCTTC
TRBV20-1	.	.	TRBJ1-5	CSARTIAGQPQHF	TGCAGTGCTCGGACCATCGCCGGTCAGCCCCAGCATTTT
TRBV9	TRBD2	.	TRBJ2-3	CASSVEAGLGTDTQYF	TGTGCCAGCAGCGTAGAGGCAGGACTAGGCACAGATACGCAGTATTTT
TRBV12-3/TRBV12-4	.	many	TRBJ1-1	CASSLNPQRVMNTEAFF	TGTGCCAGCAGTTTAAATCCTCAGAGAGTCATGAACACTGAAGCTTTCTTT
TRBV5-1	.	few	TRBJ2-3	CASSLEGRPQGDTQYF	TGCGCCAGCAGCTTGGAGGGGAGGCCACAGGGTGATACGCAGTATTTT
TRBV5-6	.	.	TRBJ2-1	CASSSRFLGAYNEQFF	TGTGCCAGCAGCTCCCGATTCCTAGGGGCCTACAATGAGCAGTTCTTC
TRBV29-1	.	.	TRBJ2-1	CSVRVGDKSYNEQFF	TGCAGCGTTCGCGTGGGGGACAAGAGCTACAATGAGCAGTTCTTC
TRBV6-2/TRBV6-3	TRBD1	few	TRBJ1-1	CASTRTGKAFF	TGTGCCAGCACGCGGACAGGGAAAGCTTTCTTT
TRBV6-5	.	.	TRBJ1-1	CASSYHGPNTEAFF	TGTGCCAGCAGTTACCACGGCCCGAACACTGAAGCTTTCTTT
TRBV12-3/TRBV12-4	TRBD2	.	TRBJ2-1	CASSFAPAGANEQFF	TGTGCCAGCAGTTTTGCACCAGCGGGAGCAAATGAGCAGTTCTTC
TRBV7-9	TRBD2	few	TRBJ2-7	CASSSSGNSYEQYF	TGTGCCAGCAGCTCTAGCGGGAACTCCTACGAGCAGTACTTC